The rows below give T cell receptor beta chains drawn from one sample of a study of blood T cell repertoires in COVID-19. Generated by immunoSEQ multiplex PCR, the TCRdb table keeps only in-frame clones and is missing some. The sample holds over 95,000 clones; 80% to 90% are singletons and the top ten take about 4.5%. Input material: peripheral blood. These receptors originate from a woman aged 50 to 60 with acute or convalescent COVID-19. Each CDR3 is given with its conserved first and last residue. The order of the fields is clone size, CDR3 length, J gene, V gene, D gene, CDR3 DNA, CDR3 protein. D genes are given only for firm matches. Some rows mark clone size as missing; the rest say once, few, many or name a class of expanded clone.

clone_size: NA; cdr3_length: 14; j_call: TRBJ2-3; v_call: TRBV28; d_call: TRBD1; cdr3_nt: TGTGCCAGCAGTTCGGGACAGTCCTTGGATACGCAGTATTTT; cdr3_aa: CASSSGQSLDTQYF
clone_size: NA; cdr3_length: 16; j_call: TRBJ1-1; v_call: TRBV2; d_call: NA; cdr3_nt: TGTGCCAGCAGTGAACTAGGCAGGGATGCAATGACTGAAGCTTTCTTT; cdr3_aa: CASSELGRDAMTEAFF
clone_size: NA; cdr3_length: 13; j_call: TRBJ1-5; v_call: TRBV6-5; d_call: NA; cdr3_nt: TGTGCCAGCCGAGCGGGTGAGGGAAGGCCCCAGCATTTT; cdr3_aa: CASRAGEGRPQHF
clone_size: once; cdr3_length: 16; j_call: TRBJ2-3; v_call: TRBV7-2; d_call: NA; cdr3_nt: TGTGCCAGCAGCCCGCGCATAGCCATTAGCACAGATACGCAGTATTTT; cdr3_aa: CASSPRIAISTDTQYF
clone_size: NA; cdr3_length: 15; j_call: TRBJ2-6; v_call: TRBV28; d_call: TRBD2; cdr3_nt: TGTGCCAGCAGTGTGGGGGGGGCTGGGGCCAACGTCCTGACTTTC; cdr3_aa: CASSVGGAGANVLTF
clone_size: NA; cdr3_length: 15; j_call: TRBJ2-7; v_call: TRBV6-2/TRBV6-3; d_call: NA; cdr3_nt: TGTGCCAGCAGTTATTTCGGGAGAGGGTCCTACGAGCAGTACTTC; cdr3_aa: CASSYFGRGSYEQYF
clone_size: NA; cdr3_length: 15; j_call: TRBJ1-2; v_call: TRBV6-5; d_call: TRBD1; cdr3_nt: TGTGCCAGCAGTCTCTACAGGGGGCAGAGCTATGGCTACACCTTC; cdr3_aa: CASSLYRGQSYGYTF
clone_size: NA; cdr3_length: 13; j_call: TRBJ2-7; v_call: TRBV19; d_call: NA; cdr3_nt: TGTGCCAGTAGTATGCAGGCCGACTACGAGCAGTACTTC; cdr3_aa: CASSMQADYEQYF
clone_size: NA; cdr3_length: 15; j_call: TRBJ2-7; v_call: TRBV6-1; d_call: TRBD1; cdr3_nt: TGTGCCAGCAGTGAGAGGGCAGGGGGACCCTACGAGCAGTACTTC; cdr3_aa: CASSERAGGPYEQYF
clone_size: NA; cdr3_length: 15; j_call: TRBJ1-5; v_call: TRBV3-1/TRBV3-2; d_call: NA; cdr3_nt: TGTGCCAGCAGCCAAGGAGGGAATAGCAATCAGCCCCAGCATTTT; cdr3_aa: CASSQGGNSNQPQHF
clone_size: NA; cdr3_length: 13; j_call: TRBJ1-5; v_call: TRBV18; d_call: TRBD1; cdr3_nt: TGTGCCAGCTCACAGGGGGCCGATCAGCCCCAGCATTTT; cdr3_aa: CASSQGADQPQHF
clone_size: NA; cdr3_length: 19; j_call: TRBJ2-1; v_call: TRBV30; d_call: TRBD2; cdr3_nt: TGTGCCTGGATTGGGACTAGCGGGAGCCCTACCAGCTCCTACAATGAGCAGTTCTTC; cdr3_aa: CAWIGTSGSPTSSYNEQFF
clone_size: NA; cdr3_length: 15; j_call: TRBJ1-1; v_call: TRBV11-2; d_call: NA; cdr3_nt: TGTGCCAGCAGCTCGCTCCGGGACATGAACACTGAAGCTTTCTTT; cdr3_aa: CASSSLRDMNTEAFF
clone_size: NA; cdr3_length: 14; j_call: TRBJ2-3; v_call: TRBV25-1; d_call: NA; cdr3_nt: TGTGCCAGCAGAAACACAGGTAGCACAGATACGCAGTATTTT; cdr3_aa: CASRNTGSTDTQYF
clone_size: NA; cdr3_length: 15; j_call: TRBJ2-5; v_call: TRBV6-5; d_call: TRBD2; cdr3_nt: TGTGCCAGCAGTTACTCAGGGACTAGCGGGGAGACCCAGTACTTC; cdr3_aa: CASSYSGTSGETQYF
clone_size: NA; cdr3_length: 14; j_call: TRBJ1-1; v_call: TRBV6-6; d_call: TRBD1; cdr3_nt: TGTGCCACGCAACAGGGGATAAGAGACACTGAAGCTTTCTTT; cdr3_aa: CATQQGIRDTEAFF
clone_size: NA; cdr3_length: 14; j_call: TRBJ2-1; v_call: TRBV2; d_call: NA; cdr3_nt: TGTGCCAGCATCCCCGGAGGCTCCTACAATGAGCAGTTCTTC; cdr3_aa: CASIPGGSYNEQFF
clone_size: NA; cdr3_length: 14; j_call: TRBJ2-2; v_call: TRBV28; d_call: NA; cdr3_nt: TGTGCCAGCAGTTTAGCGGGGTCGACCGGGGAGCTGTTTTTT; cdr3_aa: CASSLAGSTGELFF
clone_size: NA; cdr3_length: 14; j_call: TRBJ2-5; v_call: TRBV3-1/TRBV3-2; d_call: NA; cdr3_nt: TGTGCCAGCAGTCATCTGAGACGGGAAGAGACCCAGTACTTC; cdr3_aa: CASSHLRREETQYF
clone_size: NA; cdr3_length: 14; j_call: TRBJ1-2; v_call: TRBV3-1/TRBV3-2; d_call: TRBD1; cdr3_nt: TGTGCCAGCAGCCAGGGACAGGGACTCTATGGCTACACCTTC; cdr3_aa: CASSQGQGLYGYTF
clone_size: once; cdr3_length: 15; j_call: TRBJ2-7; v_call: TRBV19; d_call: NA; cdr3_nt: TGTGCCAGTAGTATTTTCTGGTCAACCAGCTACGAGCAGTACTTC; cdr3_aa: CASSIFWSTSYEQYF
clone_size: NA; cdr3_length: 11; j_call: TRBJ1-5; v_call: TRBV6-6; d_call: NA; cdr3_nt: TGTGCCAGCAGTACAGGAATGTCCCAGCATTTT; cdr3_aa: CASSTGMSQHF
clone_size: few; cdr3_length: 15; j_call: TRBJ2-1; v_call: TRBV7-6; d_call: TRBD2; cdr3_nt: TGTGCCAGCAGCCAAACGGGACTAGCGGACAATGAGCAGTTCTTC; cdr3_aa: CASSQTGLADNEQFF
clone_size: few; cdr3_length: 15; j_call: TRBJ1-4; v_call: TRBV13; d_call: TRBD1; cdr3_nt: TGTGCCAGCAGCCTCACAGGGGAACCCGATGAAAAACTGTTTTTT; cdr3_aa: CASSLTGEPDEKLFF
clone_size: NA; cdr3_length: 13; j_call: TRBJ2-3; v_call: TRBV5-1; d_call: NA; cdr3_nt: TGCGCCAGCAGCTTGGAACAGCCAGATACGCAGTATTTT; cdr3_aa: CASSLEQPDTQYF
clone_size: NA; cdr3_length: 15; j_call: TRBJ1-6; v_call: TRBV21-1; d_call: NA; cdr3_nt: TGTGCCAGCAGCGCCCTTACAGGGTACAATTCACCCCTCCACTTT; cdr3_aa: CASSALTGYNSPLHF
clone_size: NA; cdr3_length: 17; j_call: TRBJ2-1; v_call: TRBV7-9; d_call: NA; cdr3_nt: TGTGCCAGCAGCCAGGCTTACGAGGACAGCAAGCGCGATGAGCAGTTCTTC; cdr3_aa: CASSQAYEDSKRDEQFF
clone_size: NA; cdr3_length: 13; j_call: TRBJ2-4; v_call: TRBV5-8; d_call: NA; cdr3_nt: TGTGCCAGCAGCTTTAATGAGGGAAGAGTCCAGTACTTC; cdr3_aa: CASSFNEGRVQYF
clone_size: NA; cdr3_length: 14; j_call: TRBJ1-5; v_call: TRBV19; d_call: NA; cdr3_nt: TGTGCCAGTAGTCACAGGGAAGGCAATCAGCCCCAGCATTTT; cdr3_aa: CASSHREGNQPQHF
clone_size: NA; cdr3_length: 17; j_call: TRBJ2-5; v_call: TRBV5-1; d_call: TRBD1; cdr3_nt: TGCGCCAGCAGCGTCCAAGGGACAGGGGCCCAAAGGGAGACCCAGTACTTC; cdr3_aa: CASSVQGTGAQRETQYF
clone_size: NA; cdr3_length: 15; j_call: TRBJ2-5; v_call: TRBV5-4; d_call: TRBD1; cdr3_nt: TGTGCCAGCAGCACCCGCGCGGGACAGGGAGAGACCCAGTACTTC; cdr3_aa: CASSTRAGQGETQYF
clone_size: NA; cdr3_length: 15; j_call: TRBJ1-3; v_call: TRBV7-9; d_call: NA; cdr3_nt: TGTGCCAGCAGCCCAAATCGGGGGTCTGGAAACACCATATATTTT; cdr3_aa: CASSPNRGSGNTIYF
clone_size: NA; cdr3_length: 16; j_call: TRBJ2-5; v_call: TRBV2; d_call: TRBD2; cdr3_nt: TGTGCCAGCAGTGAACTGGTAGCGGGAGGGGGAGAGACCCAGTACTTC; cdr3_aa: CASSELVAGGGETQYF
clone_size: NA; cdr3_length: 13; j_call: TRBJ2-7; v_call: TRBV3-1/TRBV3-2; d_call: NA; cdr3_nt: TGTGCCAGCAGCCTATTACAGGGATACGAGCAGTACTTC; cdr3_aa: CASSLLQGYEQYF
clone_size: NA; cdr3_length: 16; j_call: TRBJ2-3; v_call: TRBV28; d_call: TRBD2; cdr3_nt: TGTGCCAGCAGTTTATGGGCGGGAGGGGGCACAGATACGCAGTATTTT; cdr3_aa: CASSLWAGGGTDTQYF
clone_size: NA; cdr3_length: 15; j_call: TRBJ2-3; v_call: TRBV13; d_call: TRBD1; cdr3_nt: TGTGCCAGCAGCGTCGGGACAGGTGGTGGAGATACGCAGTATTTT; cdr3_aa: CASSVGTGGGDTQYF
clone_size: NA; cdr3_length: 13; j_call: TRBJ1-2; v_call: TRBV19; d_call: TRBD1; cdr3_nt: TGTGCCAGTAGTATGCGCAGGGGGCAAGGCTACACCTTC; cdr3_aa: CASSMRRGQGYTF
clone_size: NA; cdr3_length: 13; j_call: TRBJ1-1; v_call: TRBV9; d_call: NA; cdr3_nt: TGTGCCAGCAGCCCCCGGGACACCGGTAATACTTTCTTT; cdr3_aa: CASSPRDTGNTFF
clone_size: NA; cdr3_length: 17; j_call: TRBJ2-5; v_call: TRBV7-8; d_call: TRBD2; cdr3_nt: TGTGCCAGCAGCCCCTTTGCGACTAGCGGGAGTGGAGAGACCCAGTACTTC; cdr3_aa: CASSPFATSGSGETQYF
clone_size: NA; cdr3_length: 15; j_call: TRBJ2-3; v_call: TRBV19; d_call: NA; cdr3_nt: TGTGCCAGTAGTCAGAGGGGACTTCGCACAGATACGCAGTATTTT; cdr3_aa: CASSQRGLRTDTQYF
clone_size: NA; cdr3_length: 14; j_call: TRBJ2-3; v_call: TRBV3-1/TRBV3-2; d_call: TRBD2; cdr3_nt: TGTGCCAGCGCCAGTAGCGGGAGAGGAGATACGCAGTATTTT; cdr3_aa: CASASSGRGDTQYF
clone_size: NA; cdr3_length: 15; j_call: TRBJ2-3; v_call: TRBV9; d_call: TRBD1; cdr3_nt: TGTGCCAGCAGCGGCTCGCAGGGGGCGACAGATACGCAGTATTTT; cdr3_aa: CASSGSQGATDTQYF
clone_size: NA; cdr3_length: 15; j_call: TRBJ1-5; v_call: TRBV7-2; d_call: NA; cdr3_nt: TGTGCCAGCAGCTTAGACGGGGTCGGGGGTATGCCCCAGCATTTT; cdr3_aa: CASSLDGVGGMPQHF
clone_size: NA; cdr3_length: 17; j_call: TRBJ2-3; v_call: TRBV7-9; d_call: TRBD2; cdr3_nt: TGTGCCAGCAGCCCGCGGACTAGCGGGAGGGGCACAGATACGCAGTATTTT; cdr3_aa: CASSPRTSGRGTDTQYF
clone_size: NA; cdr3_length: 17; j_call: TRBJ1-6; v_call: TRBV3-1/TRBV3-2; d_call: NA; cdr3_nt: TGTGCCAGCAGCCAATCTGAGGTCAGAAGATATGGATCACCCCTCCACTTT; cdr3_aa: CASSQSEVRRYGSPLHF
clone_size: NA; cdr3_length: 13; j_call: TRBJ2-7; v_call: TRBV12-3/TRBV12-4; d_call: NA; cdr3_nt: TGTGCCTCCTCGGCCCGGAGCTCCTACGAGCAGTACTTC; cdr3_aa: CASSARSSYEQYF
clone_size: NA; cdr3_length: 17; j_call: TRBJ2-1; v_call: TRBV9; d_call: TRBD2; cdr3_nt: TGTGCCAGCAGCTCCAGGATTGCGGGACTACTCAACAATGAGCAGTTCTTC; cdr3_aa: CASSSRIAGLLNNEQFF
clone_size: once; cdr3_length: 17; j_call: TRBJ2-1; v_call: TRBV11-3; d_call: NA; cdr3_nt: TGTGCCAGCAGCTTAGCCTTTGGGGCAGGGGTTCACAATGAGCAGTTCTTC; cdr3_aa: CASSLAFGAGVHNEQFF
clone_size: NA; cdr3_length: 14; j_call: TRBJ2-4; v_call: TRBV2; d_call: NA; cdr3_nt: TGTGCCAGCATTCCGGACCCGGGGTTCAACATTCAGTACTTC; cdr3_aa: CASIPDPGFNIQYF
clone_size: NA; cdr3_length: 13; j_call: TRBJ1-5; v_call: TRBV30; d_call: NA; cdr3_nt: TGTGCCTGGAGTAACAGTCGCAATCAGCCCCAGCATTTT; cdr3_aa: CAWSNSRNQPQHF
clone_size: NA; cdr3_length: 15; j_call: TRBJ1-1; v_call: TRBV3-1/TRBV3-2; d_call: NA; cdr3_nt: TGTGCCAGCAGCAACCGCGATGGCGGGAACACTGAAGCTTTCTTT; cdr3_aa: CASSNRDGGNTEAFF
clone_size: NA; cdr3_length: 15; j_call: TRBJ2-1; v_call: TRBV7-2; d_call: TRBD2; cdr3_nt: TGTGCCAGCAGCCCTCTAGCGGAGCTCTACAATGAGCAGTTCTTC; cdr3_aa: CASSPLAELYNEQFF
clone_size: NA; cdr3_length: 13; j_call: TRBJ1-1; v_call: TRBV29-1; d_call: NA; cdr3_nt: TGCAGCGGTCAAGGGGCAGGGTCGACTGAAGCTTTCTTT; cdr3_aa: CSGQGAGSTEAFF
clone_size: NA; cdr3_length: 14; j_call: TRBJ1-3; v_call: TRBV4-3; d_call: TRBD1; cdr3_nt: TGCGCCAGCAGCGCCCAGGGGGCCGGAAACACCATATATTTT; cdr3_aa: CASSAQGAGNTIYF
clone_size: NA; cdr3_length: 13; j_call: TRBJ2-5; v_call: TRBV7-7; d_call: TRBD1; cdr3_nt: TGTGCTAGCAGCCCACAGGGGGCAGAGACCCAGTACTTC; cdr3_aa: CASSPQGAETQYF